A selection of T cell receptor beta chains follows, all from one sample in a study of T cells in Graves' hyperthyroidism and ophthalmopathy. TCRdb re-derived calls from the multiplex PCR reads in MiXCR, one entry per CDR3 protein. The top ten hold 30% to 40% of the sample, which has about 640,000 distinct CDR3 sequences, about a fifth seen once. Material for sequencing was blood. All receptors come from a man aged 30 to 45 with Graves' ophthalmopathy. The CDR3 runs from the conserved cysteine through the conserved F or W. The D gene is left open where the match is weak. Rows may omit the clone size; those that give it use once, few, many or a size class.

clone_size d_call j_call v_call cdr3_aa cdr3_nt
few TRBD1 TRBJ2-1 TRBV7-9 CARSLRTGEVERWSSYNEQFF TGTGCCAGAAGCTTAAGGACAGGGGAGGTGGAGCGGTGGAGCTCCTACAATGAGCAGTTCTTC
few TRBD2 TRBJ2-7 TRBV19 CASSMKGTSGRRLYEQYF TGTGCCAGTAGTATGAAGGGGACTAGCGGGAGAAGACTCTACGAGCAGTACTTC
few . TRBJ2-7 TRBV11-2 CASSPLTGEQYF TGTGCCAGCAGCCCTCTGACAGGCGAGCAGTACTTC
many . TRBJ2-3 TRBV27 CASSLVRGSDTQYF TGTGCCAGCAGTTTGGTTCGGGGTTCTGATACGCAGTATTTT
. . TRBJ1-1 TRBV6-2/TRBV6-3 CASSYSIGSTEAFF TGTGCCAGCAGTTACTCGATAGGGTCCACTGAAGCTTTCTTT
many TRBD2 TRBJ2-1 TRBV11-2 CASSLDPLREGPADEQFF TGTGCCAGCAGCTTAGACCCCTTACGGGAGGGCCCCGCGGATGAGCAGTTCTTC
. . TRBJ2-1 TRBV20-1 CSARTNYNEQFF TGCAGTGCCAGAACCAACTACAATGAGCAGTTCTTC
few TRBD1 TRBJ2-5 TRBV7-2 CASSPRLGGAETQYF TGTGCCAGCAGCCCCCGTTTAGGGGGCGCAGAGACCCAGTACTTC
. . TRBJ2-7 TRBV7-9 CASSLEPESYEQYF TGTGCCAGCAGCTTAGAACCAGAATCCTACGAGCAGTACTTC
. . TRBJ2-2 TRBV4-1 CASSQTTGGWAGELFF TGCGCCAGCAGCCAAACAACCGGGGGCTGGGCCGGGGAGCTGTTTTTT
few TRBD1 TRBJ2-5 TRBV24-1 CATSDPSGDRGRRETQYF TGTGCCACCAGTGACCCCAGCGGGGACAGGGGGCGCCGGGAGACCCAGTACTTC
. . TRBJ1-1 TRBV6-6 CASSYSPQGNTEAFF TGTGCCAGCAGTTACTCGCCACAGGGAAACACTGAAGCTTTCTTT
many . TRBJ2-2 TRBV7-8 CASTPGAGIMAGELFF TGTGCCAGCACCCCAGGGGCAGGGATTATGGCCGGGGAGCTGTTTTTT
many . TRBJ2-1 TRBV30 CAWRVRVYEQFF TGTGCCTGGAGGGTCAGGGTTTATGAGCAGTTCTTC
. . TRBJ2-7 TRBV20-1 CSASGQSNGEQYF TGCAGTGCTAGCGGACAGAGTAACGGGGAGCAGTACTTC
many . TRBJ2-1 TRBV5-1 CASKTAGHANNEQFF TGCGCCAGCAAAACCGCGGGACACGCGAACAATGAGCAGTTCTTC
. TRBD2 TRBJ2-6 TRBV6-2/TRBV6-3 CASSRRGEAGANVLTF TGTGCCAGCAGTAGGCGGGGGGAGGCTGGGGCCAACGTCCTGACTTTC
many . TRBJ2-3 TRBV20-1 CSSGGLADTDTQYF TGCAGTTCCGGCGGGCTAGCTGACACAGATACGCAGTATTTT
few TRBD2 TRBJ2-7 TRBV6-1 CASSELTSGPFYEQYF TGTGCCAGCAGTGAATTAACTAGCGGTCCTTTTTACGAGCAGTACTTC